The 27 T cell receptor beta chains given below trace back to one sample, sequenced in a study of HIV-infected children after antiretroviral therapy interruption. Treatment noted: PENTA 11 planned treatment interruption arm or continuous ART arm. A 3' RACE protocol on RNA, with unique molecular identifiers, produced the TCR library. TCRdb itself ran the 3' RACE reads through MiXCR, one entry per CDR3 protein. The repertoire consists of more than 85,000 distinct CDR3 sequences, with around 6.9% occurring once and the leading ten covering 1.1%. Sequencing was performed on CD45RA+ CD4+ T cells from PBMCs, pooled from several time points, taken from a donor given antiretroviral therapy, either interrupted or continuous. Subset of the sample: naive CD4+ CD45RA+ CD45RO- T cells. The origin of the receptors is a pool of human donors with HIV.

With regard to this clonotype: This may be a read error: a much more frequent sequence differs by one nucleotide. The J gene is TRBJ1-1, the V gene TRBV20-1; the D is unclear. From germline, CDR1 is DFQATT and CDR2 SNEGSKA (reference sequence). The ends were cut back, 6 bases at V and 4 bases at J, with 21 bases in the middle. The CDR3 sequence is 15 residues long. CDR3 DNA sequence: TGCAGTGCCCCCGACCGGCGTGGCCTGATCACTGAAGCTTTCTTT. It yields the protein CSAPDRRGLITEAFF.

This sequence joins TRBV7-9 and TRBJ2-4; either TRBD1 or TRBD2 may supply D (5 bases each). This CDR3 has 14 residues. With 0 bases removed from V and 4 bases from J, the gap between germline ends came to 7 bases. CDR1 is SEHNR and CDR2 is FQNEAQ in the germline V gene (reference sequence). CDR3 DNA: TGTGCCAGCAGCTTAGCGGGGGTTAAAAACATTCAGTACTTC. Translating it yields CASSLAGVKNIQYF. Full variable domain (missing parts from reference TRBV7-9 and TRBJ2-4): DTGVSQNPRHKITKRGQNVTFRCDPISEHNRLYWYRQTLGQGPEFLTYFQNEAQLEKSRLLSDRFSAERPKGSFSTLEIQRTEQGDSAMYLCASSLAGVKNIQYFGAGTRLSVL.

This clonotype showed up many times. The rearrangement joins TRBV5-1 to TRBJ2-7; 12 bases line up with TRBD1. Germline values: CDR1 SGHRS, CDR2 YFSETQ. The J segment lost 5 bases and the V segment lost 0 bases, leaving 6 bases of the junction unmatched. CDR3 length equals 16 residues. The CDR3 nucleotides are TGCGCCAGCAGCTTGGTTGGGACAGGGGGCGTCCACGAGCAGTACTTC. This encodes CASSLVGTGGVHEQYF.

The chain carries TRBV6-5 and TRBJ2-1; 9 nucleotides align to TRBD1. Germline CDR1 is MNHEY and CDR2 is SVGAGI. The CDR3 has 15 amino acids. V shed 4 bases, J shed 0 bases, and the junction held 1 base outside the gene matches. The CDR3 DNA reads TGTGCCAGCAGTTGGGACAGGGTCTCCTACAATGAGCAGTTCTTC. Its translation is CASSWDRVSYNEQFF.

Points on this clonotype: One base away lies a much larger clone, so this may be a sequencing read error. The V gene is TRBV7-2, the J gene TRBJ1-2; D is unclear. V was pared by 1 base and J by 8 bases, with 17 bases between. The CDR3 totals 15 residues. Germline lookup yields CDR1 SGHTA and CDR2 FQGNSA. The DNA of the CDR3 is TGTGCCAGCAGCTTAGGGCGGTCCCATTACCTAGGCTACACCTTC. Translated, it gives CASSLGRSHYLGYTF.

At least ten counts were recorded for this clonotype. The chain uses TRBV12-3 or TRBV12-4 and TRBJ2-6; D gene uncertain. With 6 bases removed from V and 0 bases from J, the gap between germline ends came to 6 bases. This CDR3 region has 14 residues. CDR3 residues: CASRGPSGANVLTF. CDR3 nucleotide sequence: TGTGCCAGCAGGGGTCCCTCTGGGGCCAACGTCCTGACTTTC.

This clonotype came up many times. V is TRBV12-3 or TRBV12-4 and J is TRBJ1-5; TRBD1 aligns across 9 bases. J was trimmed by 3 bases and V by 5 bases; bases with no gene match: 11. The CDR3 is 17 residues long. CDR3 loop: CASSPTKGQGDNQPQHF. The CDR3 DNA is TGTGCCAGCAGTCCAACCAAGGGACAGGGAGACAATCAGCCCCAGCATTTT.

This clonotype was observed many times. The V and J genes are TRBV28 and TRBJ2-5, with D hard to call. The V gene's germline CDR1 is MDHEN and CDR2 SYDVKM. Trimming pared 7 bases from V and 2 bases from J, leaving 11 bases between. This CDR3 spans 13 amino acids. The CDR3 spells CASTPVFQETQYF. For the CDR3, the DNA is TGTGCCAGCACTCCCGTCTTTCAAGAGACCCAGTACTTC.

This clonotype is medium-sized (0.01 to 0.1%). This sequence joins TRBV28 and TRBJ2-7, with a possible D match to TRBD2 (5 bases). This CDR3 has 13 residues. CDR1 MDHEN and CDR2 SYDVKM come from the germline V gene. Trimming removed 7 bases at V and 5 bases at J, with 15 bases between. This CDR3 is CASTRPTEDEQYF. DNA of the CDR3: TGTGCCAGCACCCGCCCCACGGAGGACGAGCAGTACTTC.

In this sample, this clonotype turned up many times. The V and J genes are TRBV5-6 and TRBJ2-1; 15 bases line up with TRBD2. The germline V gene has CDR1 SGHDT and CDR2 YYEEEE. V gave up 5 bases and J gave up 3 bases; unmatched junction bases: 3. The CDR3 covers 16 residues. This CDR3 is CASRQGLAGGYNEQFF. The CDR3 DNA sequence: TGTGCCAGCAGACAGGGACTAGCGGGGGGCTACAATGAGCAGTTCTTC.

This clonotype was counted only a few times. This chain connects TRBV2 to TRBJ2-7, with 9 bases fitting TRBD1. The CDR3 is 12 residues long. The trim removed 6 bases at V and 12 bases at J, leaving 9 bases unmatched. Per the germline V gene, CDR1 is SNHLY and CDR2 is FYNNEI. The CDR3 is CASSWGGQGWYF. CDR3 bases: TGTGCCAGCAGCTGGGGGGGACAGGGCTGGTACTTC.

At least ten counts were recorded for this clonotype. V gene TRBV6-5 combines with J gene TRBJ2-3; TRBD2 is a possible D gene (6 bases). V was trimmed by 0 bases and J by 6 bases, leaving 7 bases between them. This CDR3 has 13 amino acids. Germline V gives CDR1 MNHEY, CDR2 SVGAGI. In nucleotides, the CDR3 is TGTGCCAGCAGTTACTCTCGGGGGGATACGCAGTATTTT. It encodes CASSYSRGDTQYF.

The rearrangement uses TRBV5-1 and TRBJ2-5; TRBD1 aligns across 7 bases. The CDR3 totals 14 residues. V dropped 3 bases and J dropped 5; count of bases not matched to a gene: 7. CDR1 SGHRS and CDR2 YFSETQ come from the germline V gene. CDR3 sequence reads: CASSSRQGSETQYF. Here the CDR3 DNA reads TGCGCCAGCAGCTCCCGACAGGGTAGTGAGACCCAGTACTTC.

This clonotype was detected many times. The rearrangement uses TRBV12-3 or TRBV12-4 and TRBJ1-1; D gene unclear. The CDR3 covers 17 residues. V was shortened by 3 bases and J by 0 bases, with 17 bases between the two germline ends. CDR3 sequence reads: CASSLIPYSGVNTEAFF. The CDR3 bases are TGTGCCAGCAGTTTGATCCCTTACTCTGGGGTGAACACTGAAGCTTTCTTT.

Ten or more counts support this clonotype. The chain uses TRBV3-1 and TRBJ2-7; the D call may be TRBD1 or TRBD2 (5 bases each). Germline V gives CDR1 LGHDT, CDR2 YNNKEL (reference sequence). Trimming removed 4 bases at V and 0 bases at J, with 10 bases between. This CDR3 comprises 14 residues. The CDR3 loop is CASSLFGTSYEQYF. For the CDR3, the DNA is TGTGCCAGCAGCCTTTTCGGGACCTCCTACGAGCAGTACTTC.

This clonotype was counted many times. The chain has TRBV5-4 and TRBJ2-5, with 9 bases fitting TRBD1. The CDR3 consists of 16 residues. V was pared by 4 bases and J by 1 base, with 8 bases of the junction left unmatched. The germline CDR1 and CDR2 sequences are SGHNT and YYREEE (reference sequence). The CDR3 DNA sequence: TGTGCCAGCAGCGGAGGGACAGGGAGCGCCCAAGAGACCCAGTACTTC. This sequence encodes CASSGGTGSAQETQYF.

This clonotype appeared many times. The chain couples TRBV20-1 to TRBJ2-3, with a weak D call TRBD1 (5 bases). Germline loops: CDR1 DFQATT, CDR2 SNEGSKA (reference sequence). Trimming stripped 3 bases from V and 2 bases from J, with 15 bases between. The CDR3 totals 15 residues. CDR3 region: CSASQQGSHTDTQYF. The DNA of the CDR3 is TGCAGTGCTAGCCAGCAGGGATCCCACACAGATACGCAGTATTTT.

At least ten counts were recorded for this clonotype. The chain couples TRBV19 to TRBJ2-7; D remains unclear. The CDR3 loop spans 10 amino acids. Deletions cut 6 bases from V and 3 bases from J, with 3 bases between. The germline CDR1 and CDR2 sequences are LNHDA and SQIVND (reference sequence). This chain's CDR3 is CASSLYEQYF. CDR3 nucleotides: TGTGCCAGTAGCCTCTACGAGCAGTACTTC.

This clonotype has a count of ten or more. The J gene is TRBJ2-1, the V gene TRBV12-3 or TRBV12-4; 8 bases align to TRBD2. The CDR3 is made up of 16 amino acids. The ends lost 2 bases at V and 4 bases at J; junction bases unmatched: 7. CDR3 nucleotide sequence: TGTGCCAGCAGTTTACGTCGGGGGGGCCAATACAATGAGCAGTTCTTC. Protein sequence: CASSLRRGGQYNEQFF.

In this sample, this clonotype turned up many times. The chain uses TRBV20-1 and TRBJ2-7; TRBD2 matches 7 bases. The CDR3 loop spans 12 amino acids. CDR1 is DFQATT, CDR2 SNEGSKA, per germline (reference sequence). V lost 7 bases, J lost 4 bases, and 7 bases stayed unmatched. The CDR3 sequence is CSVEGGHYEQYF. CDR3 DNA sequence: TGCAGTGTAGAGGGAGGGCATTACGAGCAGTACTTC.

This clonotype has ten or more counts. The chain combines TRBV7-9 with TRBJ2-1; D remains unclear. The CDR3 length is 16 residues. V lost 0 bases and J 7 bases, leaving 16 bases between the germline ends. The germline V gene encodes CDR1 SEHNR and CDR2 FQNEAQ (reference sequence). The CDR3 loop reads CASSLALIASENEQFF. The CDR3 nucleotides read TGTGCCAGCAGCTTAGCGTTAATAGCATCAGAGAATGAGCAGTTCTTC.

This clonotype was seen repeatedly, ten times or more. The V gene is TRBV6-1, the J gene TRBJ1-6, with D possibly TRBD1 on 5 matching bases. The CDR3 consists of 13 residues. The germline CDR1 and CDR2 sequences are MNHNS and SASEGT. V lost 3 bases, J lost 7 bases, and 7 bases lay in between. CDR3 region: CASSDDSNSPLHF. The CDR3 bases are TGTGCCAGCAGTGATGACAGCAATTCACCCCTCCACTTT.

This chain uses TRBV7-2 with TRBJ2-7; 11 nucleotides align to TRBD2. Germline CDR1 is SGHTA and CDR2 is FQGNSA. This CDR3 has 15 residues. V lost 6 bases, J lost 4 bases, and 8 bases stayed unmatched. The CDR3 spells CASSETSGALYEQYF. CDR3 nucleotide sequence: TGTGCCAGCAGTGAGACTAGCGGGGCTTTATACGAGCAGTACTTC.

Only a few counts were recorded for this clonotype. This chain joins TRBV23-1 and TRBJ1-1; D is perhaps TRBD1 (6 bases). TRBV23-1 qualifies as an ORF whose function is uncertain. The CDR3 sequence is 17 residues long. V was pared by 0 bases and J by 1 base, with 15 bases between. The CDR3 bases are TGCGCCAGCAGTCAATCCAAAGCAGGGGCTTGGAACACTGAAGCTTTCTTT. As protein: CASSQSKAGAWNTEAFF.

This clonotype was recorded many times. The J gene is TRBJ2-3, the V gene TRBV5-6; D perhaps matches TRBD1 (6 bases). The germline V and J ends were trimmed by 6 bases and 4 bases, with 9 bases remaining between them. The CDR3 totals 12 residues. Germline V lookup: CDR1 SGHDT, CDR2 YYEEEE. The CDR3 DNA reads TGTGCCAGCACCGGGACATCAGATACGCAGTATTTT. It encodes CASTGTSDTQYF.

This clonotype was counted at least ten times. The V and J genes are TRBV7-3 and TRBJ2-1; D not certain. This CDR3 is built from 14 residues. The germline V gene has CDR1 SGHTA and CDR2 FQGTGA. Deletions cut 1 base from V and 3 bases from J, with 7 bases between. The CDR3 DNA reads TGTGCCAGCAGCTTAAGGCCTAGCTACAATGAGCAGTTCTTC. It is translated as CASSLRPSYNEQFF.

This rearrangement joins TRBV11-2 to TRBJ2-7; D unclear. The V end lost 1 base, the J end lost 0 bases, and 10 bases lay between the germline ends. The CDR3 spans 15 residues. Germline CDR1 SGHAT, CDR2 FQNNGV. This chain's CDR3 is CASSLGVSFSYEQYF. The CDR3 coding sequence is TGTGCCAGCAGCTTAGGAGTAAGCTTCTCCTACGAGCAGTACTTC.